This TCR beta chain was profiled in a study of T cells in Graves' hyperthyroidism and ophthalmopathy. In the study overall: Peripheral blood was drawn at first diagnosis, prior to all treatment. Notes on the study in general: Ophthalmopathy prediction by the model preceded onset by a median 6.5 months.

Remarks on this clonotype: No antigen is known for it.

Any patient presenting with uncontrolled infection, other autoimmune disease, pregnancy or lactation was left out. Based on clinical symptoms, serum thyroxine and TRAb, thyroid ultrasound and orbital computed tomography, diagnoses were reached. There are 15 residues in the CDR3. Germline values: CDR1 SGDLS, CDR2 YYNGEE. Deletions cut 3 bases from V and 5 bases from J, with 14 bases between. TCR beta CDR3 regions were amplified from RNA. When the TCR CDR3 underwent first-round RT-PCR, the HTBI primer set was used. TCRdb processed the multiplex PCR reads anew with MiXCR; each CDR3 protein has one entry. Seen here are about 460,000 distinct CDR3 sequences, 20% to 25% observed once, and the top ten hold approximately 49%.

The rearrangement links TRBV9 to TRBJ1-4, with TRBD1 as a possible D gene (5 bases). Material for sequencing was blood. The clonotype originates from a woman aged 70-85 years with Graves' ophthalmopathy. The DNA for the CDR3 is TGTGCCAGCAGCGCCGGCGGGACGGCGAATGAAAAACTGTTTTTT. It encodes CASSAGGTANEKLFF. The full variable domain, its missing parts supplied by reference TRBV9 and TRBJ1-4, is DSGVTQTPKHLITATGQRVTLRCSPRSGDLSVYWYQQSLDQGLQFLIQYYNGEERAKGNILERFSAQQFPDLHSELNLSSLELGDSALYFCASSAGGTANEKLFFGSGTQLSVL.